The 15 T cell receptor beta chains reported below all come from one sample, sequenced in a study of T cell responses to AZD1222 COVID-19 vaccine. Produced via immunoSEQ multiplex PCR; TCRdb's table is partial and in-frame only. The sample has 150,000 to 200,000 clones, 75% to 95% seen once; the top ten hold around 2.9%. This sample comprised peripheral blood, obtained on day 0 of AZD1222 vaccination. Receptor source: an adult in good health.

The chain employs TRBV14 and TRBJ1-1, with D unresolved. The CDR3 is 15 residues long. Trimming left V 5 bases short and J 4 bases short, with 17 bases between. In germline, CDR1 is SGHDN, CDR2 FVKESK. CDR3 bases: TGTGCCAGCAGCGAAGCCGCCGGGCTTCCCACTGAAGCTTTCTTT. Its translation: CASSEAAGLPTEAFF.

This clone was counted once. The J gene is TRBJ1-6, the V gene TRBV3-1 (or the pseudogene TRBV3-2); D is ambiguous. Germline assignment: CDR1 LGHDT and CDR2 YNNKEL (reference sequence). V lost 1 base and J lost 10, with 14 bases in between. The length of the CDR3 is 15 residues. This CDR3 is CASSQGGPGSSPLHF. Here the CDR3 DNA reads TGTGCCAGCAGCCAAGGAGGTCCGGGGTCCTCACCCCTCCACTTT.

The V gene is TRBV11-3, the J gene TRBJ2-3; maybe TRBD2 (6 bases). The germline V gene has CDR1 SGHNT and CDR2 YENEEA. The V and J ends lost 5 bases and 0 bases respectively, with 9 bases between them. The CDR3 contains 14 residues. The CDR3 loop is CASSRDSSTDTQYF. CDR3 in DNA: TGTGCCAGCAGCCGGGACTCCAGCACAGATACGCAGTATTTT.

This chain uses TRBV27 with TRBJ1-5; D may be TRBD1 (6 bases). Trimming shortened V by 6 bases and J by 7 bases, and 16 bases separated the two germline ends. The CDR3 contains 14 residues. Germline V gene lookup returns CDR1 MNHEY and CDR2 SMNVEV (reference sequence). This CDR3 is CASRLTGRAQPQHF. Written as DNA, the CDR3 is TGTGCCAGCAGACTAACAGGGAGGGCGCAGCCCCAGCATTTT.

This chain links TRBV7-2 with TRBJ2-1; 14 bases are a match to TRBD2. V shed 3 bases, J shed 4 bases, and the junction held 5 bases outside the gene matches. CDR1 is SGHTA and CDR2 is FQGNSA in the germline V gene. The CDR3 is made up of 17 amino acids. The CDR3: CASSLGLAGVGYNEQFF. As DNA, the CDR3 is TGTGCCAGCAGCTTGGGACTAGCGGGGGTTGGATACAATGAGCAGTTCTTC.

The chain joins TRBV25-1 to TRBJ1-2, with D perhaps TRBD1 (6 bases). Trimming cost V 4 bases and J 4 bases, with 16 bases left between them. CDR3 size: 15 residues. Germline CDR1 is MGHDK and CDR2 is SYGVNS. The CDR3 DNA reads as TGTGCCAGCAGTGTCCCAGGTGCGGGGGCCTATGGCTACACCTTC. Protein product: CASSVPGAGAYGYTF.

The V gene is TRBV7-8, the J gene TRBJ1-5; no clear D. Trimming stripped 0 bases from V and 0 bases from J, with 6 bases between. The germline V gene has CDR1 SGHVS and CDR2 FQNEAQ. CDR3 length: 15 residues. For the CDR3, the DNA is TGTGCCAGCAGCTTAGCAGGGAGTAGCAATCAGCCCCAGCATTTT. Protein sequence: CASSLAGSSNQPQHF. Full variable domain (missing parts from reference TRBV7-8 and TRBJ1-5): GAGVSQSPRYKVAKRGQDVALRCDPISGHVSLFWYQQALGQGPEFLTYFQNEAQLDKSGLPSDRFFAERPEGSVSTLKIQRTQQEDSAVYLCASSLAGSSNQPQHFGDGTRLSIL.

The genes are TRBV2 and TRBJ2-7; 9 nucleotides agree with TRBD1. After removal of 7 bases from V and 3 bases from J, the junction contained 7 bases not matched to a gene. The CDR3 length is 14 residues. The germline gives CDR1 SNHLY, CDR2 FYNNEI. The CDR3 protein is CASTPGQGHYEQYF. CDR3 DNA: TGTGCCAGCACTCCGGGACAGGGTCACTACGAGCAGTACTTC.

CDR3 amino acids: CASSLTDTQYF. CDR3 DNA sequence: TGTGCCAGCAGCCTCACAGATACGCAGTATTTT. The J gene is TRBJ2-3, the V gene TRBV5-6, with no clear D. V was pared by 4 bases and J by 2 bases, with 2 bases between. There are 11 residues in the CDR3. Germline loops: CDR1 SGHDT, CDR2 YYEEEE.

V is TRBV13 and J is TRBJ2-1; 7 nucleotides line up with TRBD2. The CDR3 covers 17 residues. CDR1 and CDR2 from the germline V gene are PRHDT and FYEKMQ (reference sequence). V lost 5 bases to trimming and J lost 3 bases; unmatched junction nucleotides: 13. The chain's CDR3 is CASSLQSSRDYYNEQFF. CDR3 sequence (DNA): TGTGCCAGCAGCCTGCAGTCGAGCCGGGACTACTACAATGAGCAGTTCTTC.

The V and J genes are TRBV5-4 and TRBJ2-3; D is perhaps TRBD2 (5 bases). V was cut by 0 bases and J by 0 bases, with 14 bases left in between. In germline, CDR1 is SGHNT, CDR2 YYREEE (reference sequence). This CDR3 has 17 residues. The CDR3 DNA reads TGTGCCAGCAGCTTGGTGGGCGCGGGCCCTAGCACAGATACGCAGTATTTT. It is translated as CASSLVGAGPSTDTQYF.

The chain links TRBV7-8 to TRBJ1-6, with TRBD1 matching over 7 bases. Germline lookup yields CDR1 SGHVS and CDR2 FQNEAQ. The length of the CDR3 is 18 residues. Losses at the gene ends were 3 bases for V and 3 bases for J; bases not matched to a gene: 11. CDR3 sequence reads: CASSFRARRGSYNSPLHF. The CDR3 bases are TGTGCCAGCAGCTTTAGGGCCCGCAGGGGGAGCTATAATTCACCCCTCCACTTT.

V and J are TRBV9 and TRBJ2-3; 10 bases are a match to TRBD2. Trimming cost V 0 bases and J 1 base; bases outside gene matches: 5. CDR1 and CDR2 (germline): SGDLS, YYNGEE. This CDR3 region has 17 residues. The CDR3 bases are TGTGCCAGCAGCGTAGATAGCGGGGGGCGGGGCACAGATACGCAGTATTTT. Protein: CASSVDSGGRGTDTQYF. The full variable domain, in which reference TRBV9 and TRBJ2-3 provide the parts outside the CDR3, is DSGVTQTPKHLITATGQRVTLRCSPRSGDLSVYWYQQSLDQGLQFLIQYYNGEERAKGNILERFSAQQFPDLHSELNLSSLELGDSALYFCASSVDSGGRGTDTQYFGPGTRLTVL.

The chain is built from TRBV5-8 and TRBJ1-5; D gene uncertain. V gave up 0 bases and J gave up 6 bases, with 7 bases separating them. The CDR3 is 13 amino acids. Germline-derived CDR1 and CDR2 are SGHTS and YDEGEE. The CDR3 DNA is TGTGCCAGCAGCTTGGTGTGGGTTCAGCCCCAGCATTTT. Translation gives CASSLVWVQPQHF.

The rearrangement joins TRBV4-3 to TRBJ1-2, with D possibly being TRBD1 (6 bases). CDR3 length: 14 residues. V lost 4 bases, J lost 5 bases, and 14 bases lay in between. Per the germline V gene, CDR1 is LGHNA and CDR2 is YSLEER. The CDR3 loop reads CASSPRGGDYGYTF. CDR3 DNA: TGCGCCAGCAGCCCGAGGGGGGGCGATTATGGCTACACCTTC.